The source of this TCR beta chain is a study of blood T cells in healthy people across ages. Germline CDR1 and CDR2: SGHTA and FQGTGA. The CDR3 length is 14 residues. The V gene end was trimmed by 7 bases and the J gene end by 4 bases; junction bases not matched to a gene: 5. Alongside a J-beta primer mix, a sample-barcoded 5' primer served in a second PCR lasting roughly 6 to 12 cycles. Via MiXCR, TCRdb re-called the 5' RACE reads, giving one row per CDR3 protein. The data hold 1.5 million to 2 million distinct CDR3 sequences, with about 32% observed a single time. Sequenced: blood. This receptor was identified in a woman in her thirties in good health. The chain couples TRBV7-3 to TRBJ2-3; 10 positions agree with TRBD2. This CDR3 reads CASNSGLAADTQYF. The CDR3 coding sequence is TGTGCCAGCAACTCCGGACTAGCGGCAGATACGCAGTATTTT.